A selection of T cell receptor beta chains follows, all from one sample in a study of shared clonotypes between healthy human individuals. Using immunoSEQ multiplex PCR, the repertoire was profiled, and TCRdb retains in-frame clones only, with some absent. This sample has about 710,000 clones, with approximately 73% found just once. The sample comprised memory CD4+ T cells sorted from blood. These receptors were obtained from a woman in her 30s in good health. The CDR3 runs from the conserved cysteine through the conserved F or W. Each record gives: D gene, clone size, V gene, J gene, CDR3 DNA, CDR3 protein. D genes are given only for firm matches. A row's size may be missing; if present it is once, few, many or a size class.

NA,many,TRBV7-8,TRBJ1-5,TGTGCCAGCAGCTTGACAGACAATCAGCCCCAGCATTTT,CASSLTDNQPQHF
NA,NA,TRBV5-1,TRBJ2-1,TGCGCCAGCAGCTTTGTCGGGGGATCCTACAATGAGCAGTTCTTC,CASSFVGGSYNEQFF
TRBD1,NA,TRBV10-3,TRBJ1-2,TGTGCCATCAGTGAGAACCCGGGACAGGGCTATGGCTACACCTTC,CAISENPGQGYGYTF
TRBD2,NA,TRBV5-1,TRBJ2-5,TGCGCCAGCAGCTTGGCAGCGGGAGTGGGTGAGACCCAGTACTTC,CASSLAAGVGETQYF
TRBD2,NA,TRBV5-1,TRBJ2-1,TGCGCCAGCAGCTTAGAGGGGACTAGCGCGTACAATGAGCAGTTCTTC,CASSLEGTSAYNEQFF
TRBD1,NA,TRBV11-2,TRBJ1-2,TGTGCCAGCAGCTCCCCTAAAACCTTCCGGGACAGAAGTGGCTACACCTTC,CASSSPKTFRDRSGYTF
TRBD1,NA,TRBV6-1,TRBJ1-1,TGTGCCAGCAGTGAAATCCCTTGGACAGGCTGGGGAGGGAACACTGAAGCTTTCTTT,CASSEIPWTGWGGNTEAFF
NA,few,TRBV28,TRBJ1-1,TGTGCCAGCAGTTTCTTTCTACGGGGACCGAACACTGAAGCTTTCTTT,CASSFFLRGPNTEAFF
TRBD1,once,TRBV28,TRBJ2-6,TGTGCCAGCAGCCGTCCCGGGACAGGGACTGGGGCCAACGTCCTGACTTTC,CASSRPGTGTGANVLTF
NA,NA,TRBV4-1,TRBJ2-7,TGCGCCAGCAGCCCGAAAAGCGGGCAGGTCCTCTCCTACGAGCAGTACTTC,CASSPKSGQVLSYEQYF
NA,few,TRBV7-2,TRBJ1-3,TGTGCCAGCAGCAGGCCGGGCTCTGGAAACACCATATATTTT,CASSRPGSGNTIYF
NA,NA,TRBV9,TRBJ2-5,TGTGCCAGCAGCATGACCAGGGGTAATATGGGGGAGACCCAGTACTTC,CASSMTRGNMGETQYF
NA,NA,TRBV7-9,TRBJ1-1,TGTGCCAGCAGCTTCGACGTGAACACTGAAGCTTTCTTT,CASSFDVNTEAFF
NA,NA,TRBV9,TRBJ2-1,TGTGCCAGCAGCTCTCCCACAGGGAAGTGGACATACAATGAGCAGTTCTTC,CASSSPTGKWTYNEQFF
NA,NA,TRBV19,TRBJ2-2,TGTGCCTCTCGGCAGCCCCCAAACACCGGGGAGCTGTTTTTT,CASRQPPNTGELFF
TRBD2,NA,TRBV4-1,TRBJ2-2,TGCGCCAGCAGCCTTGGACTAGCGGGTCTCAGGGAGCTGTTTTTT,CASSLGLAGLRELFF